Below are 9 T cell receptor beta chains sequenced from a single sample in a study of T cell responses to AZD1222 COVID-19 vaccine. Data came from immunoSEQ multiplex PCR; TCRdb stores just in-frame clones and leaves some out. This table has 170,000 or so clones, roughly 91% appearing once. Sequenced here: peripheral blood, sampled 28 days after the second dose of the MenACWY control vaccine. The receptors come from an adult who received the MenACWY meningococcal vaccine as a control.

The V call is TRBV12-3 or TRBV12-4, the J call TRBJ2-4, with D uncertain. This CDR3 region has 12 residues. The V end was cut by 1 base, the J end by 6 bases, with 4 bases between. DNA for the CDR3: TGTGCCAGCAGTTTAGTCGGAAACATTCAGTACTTC. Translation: CASSLVGNIQYF.

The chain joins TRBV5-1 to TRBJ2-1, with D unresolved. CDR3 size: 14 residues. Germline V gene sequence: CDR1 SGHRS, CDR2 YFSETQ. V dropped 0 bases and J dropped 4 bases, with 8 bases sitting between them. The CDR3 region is CASSLERDYNEQFF. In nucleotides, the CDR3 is TGCGCCAGCAGCTTGGAACGCGATTACAATGAGCAGTTCTTC.

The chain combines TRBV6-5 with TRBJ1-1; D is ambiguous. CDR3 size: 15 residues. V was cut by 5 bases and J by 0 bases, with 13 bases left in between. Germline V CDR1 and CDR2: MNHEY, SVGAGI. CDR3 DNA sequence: TGTGCCAGCAGTCCGGACCGGAAGATGAACACTGAAGCTTTCTTT. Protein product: CASSPDRKMNTEAFF.

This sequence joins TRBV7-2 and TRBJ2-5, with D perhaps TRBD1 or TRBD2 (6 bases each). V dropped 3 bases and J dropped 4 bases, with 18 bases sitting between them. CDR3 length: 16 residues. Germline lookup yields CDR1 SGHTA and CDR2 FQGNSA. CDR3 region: CASSLGGYSRSETQYF. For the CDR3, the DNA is TGTGCCAGCAGCTTGGGGGGCTACTCCAGGTCAGAGACCCAGTACTTC.

Written as DNA, the CDR3 is TGTGCCAGCAGCTTAGGTTCCGGGGCCGAGGGAGAGACCCAGTACTTC. It specifies CASSLGSGAEGETQYF. The V and J genes are TRBV7-6 and TRBJ2-5, with D tentatively TRBD1 or TRBD2 (5 bases each). V lost 1 base and J 4 bases, leaving 16 bases between the germline ends. This CDR3 comprises 16 residues. Germline assignment: CDR1 SGHVS and CDR2 FNYEAQ.

DNA for the CDR3: TGTGCCAGCAGCCAAGGACTCGGGGGTGGCTACACCTTC. Protein sequence: CASSQGLGGGYTF. The rearrangement links TRBV3-1 (or the pseudogene TRBV3-2) to TRBJ1-2; D is possibly TRBD1 (5 bases). The CDR3 is made up of 13 amino acids. Germline-derived CDR1 and CDR2 are LGHDT and YNNKEL (reference sequence). Trimming cost V 1 base and J 7 bases, with 10 bases left between them.

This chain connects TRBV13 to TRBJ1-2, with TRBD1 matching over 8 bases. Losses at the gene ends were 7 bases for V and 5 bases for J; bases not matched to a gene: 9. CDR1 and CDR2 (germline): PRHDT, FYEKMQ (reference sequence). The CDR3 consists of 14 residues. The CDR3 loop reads CASTGDRSGYGYTF. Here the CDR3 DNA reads TGTGCCAGCACCGGGGACAGGTCAGGGTATGGCTACACCTTC.

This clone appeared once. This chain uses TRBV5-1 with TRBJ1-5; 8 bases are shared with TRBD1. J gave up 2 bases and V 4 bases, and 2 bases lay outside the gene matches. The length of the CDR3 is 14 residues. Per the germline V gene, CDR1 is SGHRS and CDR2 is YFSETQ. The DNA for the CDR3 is TGCGCCAGCAGCCCGGGACAGGGCAATCAGCCCCAGCATTTT. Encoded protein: CASSPGQGNQPQHF.

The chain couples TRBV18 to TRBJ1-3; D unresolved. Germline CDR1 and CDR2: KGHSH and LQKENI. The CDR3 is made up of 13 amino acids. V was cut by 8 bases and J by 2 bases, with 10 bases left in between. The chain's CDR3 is CASMTSPGNTIYF. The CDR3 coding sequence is TGTGCCAGCATGACGTCGCCTGGAAACACCATATATTTT.